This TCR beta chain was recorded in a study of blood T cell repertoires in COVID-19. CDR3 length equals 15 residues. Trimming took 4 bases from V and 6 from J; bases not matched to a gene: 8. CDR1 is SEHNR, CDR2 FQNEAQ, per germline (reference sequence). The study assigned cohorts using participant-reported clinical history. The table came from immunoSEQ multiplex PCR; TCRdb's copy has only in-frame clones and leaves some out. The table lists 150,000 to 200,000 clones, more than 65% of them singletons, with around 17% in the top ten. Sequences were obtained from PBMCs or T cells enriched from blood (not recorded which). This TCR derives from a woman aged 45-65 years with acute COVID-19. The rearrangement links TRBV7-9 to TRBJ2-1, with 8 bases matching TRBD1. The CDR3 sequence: CASSYTDRASNEQFF. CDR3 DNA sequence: TGTGCCAGCAGCTACACGGACAGGGCAAGCAATGAGCAGTTCTTC.